Listed below are T cell receptor beta chains from one sample, sequenced in a study of T and B cells in COVID-19 patients. TCRdb re-called the multiplex PCR reads with MiXCR, one entry per CDR3 protein. The table records around 15,000 distinct CDR3 sequences, roughly 30% of them present only once. The sequenced sample was blood. These receptors all come from a human donor who had recovered from COVID-19. Both conserved end residues are part of each CDR3.

V gene | CDR3 protein
TRBV5-1 | CASSPPAVGTGDNEQFF
TRBV6-5 | CASRTIDRATNEKLFF
TRBV20-1 | CSARDREDTGELFF
TRBV19 | CASSSGRSYNEQFF
TRBV10-3 | CAISESDPGEQYF
TRBV20-1 | CSARESRIAGLFYNEQFF
TRBV5-1 | CASSGRDHAYEQYF
TRBV12-3/TRBV12-4 | CASSSGANYGYTF
TRBV19 | CASTPGQGPYEQYF
TRBV6-5 | CASGRETQYF
TRBV5-6 | CASIFGLAGISYNEQFF
TRBV5-1 | CASTGGGAYNEQFF
TRBV7-9 | CASSSTGGSYEQYF
TRBV6-1 | CASGFMGEWYEQYF
TRBV11-2 | CASSGDMRHEQYF
TRBV6-5 | CASSYLGGRNEKLFF
TRBV6-5 | CASSPGLGLAGTETQYF